This TCR beta chain was recovered during a study of T cell responses to AZD1222 COVID-19 vaccine. As for the study in general: Recipients boosted at about 4 weeks or about 12 weeks are pooled.

Worth noting for this clone: Its specificity is unknown.

V was cut by 4 bases and J by 2 bases, with 5 bases left in between. CDR1 is DFQATT and CDR2 is SNEGSKA in the germline V gene (reference sequence). The CDR3 totals 11 residues. Overall study findings and caveats: Repertoire sampling happened only post peak T cell response. The span of vaccine-associated CD4 TCRs extended across spike, with dominance at 160-218 and 743-854.

Using immunoSEQ multiplex PCR, the repertoire was profiled, and TCRdb retains in-frame clones only, with some absent. Among roughly 100,000 clones, around 87% were seen once, and the ten largest hold about 2.3%. This sequence joins TRBV20-1 and TRBJ1-2; D gene unclear. The sample here was peripheral blood, taken on day 0 of AZD1222 vaccination. The sequence derives from an adult in good health. The CDR3 loop is CSAMGNYGYTF. The CDR3 DNA follows: TGCAGTGCTATGGGGAACTATGGCTACACCTTC.